This T cell receptor beta chain was sequenced in a study of T cell responses to AZD1222 COVID-19 vaccine. The CDR3 is 13 amino acids. From germline, CDR1 is SGHRS and CDR2 YFSETQ. Trimming took off 0 bases at V and 7 bases at J, with 10 bases between the two ends. With respect to this clone: The antigen is undetermined.

General study results and limits: Donor demographics were predominantly white British with a female majority; clonal diversity may be underestimated. Two doses of AZD1222 preceded a rise in Spike-specific TCR breadth and depth.

The assay was immunoSEQ multiplex PCR, and TCRdb's table has in-frame clones only and misses some. The sample includes 100,000 to 150,000 clones, just over 90% of them seen just once. The source was peripheral blood, collected 28 days after the second AZD1222 dose. This chain joins TRBV5-1 and TRBJ1-1, with no clear D. This TCR derives from an adult who received the AZD1222 COVID-19 vaccine. This CDR3 is CASSLAPENEAFF. In DNA, the CDR3 is TGCGCCAGCAGCTTGGCCCCGGAAAATGAAGCTTTCTTT.